These 16 T cell receptor beta chains were all obtained from the same sample, sequenced in a study of Graves' ophthalmopathy and Graves' hyperthyroidism. RNA transcripts were the template, and TCR beta CDR3 regions were amplified from them. Second-round multiplex PCR followed a first-round RT-PCR using HTBI primers. TCRdb analysed the multiplex PCR reads with MiXCR anew, one entry per CDR3 protein. Among 300,000 to 450,000 distinct CDR3 sequences listed, about a sixth were seen once. Sequenced input: peripheral blood. These TCRs come from an adult woman with stable Graves' hyperthyroidism.

This clonotype was counted many times. The V and J genes are TRBV7-2 and TRBJ2-7, with 8 bases identical to TRBD1. V was clipped by 2 bases and J by 1 base; unmatched bases: 7. This CDR3 is 16 amino acids long. Germline CDR1 reads SGHTA; CDR2 reads FQGNSA. The CDR3 reads CASSLPLTGGSYEQYF. The CDR3 bases are TGTGCCAGCAGCTTACCCCTCACAGGGGGGTCCTACGAGCAGTACTTC.

The V gene is TRBV18, the J gene TRBJ2-2, with a weak D call TRBD1 (5 bases). The CDR3 spans 14 residues. Trimming took off 3 bases at V and 4 bases at J, with 9 bases between the two ends. Germline lookup yields CDR1 KGHSH and CDR2 LQKENI. CDR3 coding DNA: TGTGCCAGCTCACCTTCTGGGGCCACCGGGGAGCTGTTTTTT. Translation: CASSPSGATGELFF.

This clonotype was counted ten times or more. This chain uses TRBV7-2 with TRBJ2-7; 7 bases are shared with TRBD1. This CDR3 contains 14 residues. The germline V gene encodes CDR1 SGHTA and CDR2 FQGNSA. The trim removed 1 base at V and 2 bases at J, leaving 2 bases unmatched. The CDR3 reads CASSLGDSAYEQYF. The CDR3, as DNA: TGTGCCAGCAGCTTAGGGGACAGCGCCTACGAGCAGTACTTC.

This clonotype appeared once. J is TRBJ2-7 and V is TRBV6-1; 7 bases match TRBD1. Germline V CDR1 and CDR2: MNHNS, SASEGT. This CDR3 contains 15 residues. V lost 6 bases, J lost 1 base, and 9 bases stayed unmatched. The CDR3 DNA reads TGTGCCAGCAGGAAAGGGACAGCTCGTTCCTACGAGCAGTACTTC. It is translated as CASRKGTARSYEQYF.

For this clonotype: The junction departs from the called germline gene at one end, perhaps through a read error. The chain is built from TRBV3-1 and TRBJ2-7, with D unclear. The CDR3 totals 11 residues. The germline CDR1 and CDR2 sequences are LGHDT and YNNKEL (reference sequence). CDR3 nucleotide sequence: TGTGCCAGCAGCCAAGGTTCCCATCCGGTCTTC. Protein: CASSQGSHPVF.

This clonotype appeared many times. The V and J genes are TRBV6-2 or TRBV6-3 and TRBJ2-7, with 8 bases fitting TRBD1. The CDR3 has 14 residues. With V trimmed by 9 bases and J by 3 bases, 10 bases remained unmatched. CDR1 and CDR2 (germline): MNHEY, SVGEGT. The CDR3 loop reads CARTLGQGHYEQYF. The CDR3 DNA reads TGTGCCAGAACACTAGGACAGGGCCACTACGAGCAGTACTTC.

There are many counts of this clonotype. This rearrangement joins TRBV28 to TRBJ2-7, with D maybe TRBD1 (6 bases). The ends were cut back, 3 bases at V and 3 bases at J, with 12 bases in the middle. Germline assignment: CDR1 MDHEN and CDR2 SYDVKM. The CDR3 runs 14 residues. This chain's CDR3 is CASSFRTGRYEQYF. The DNA for the CDR3 is TGTGCCAGCAGTTTCCGAACAGGGCGCTACGAGCAGTACTTC. Filled out from reference TRBV28 and TRBJ2-7, the complete variable domain reads DVKVTQSSRYLVKRTGEKVFLECVQDMDHENMFWYRQDPGLGLRLIYFSYDVKMKEKGDIPEGYSVSREKKERFSLILESASTNQTSMYLCASSFRTGRYEQYFGPGTRLTVT.

This clonotype has a count of ten or more. The genes are TRBV12-3 or TRBV12-4 and TRBJ1-5; unclear D gene. Trimming took off 6 bases at V and 1 base at J, with 10 bases between the two ends. The CDR3 contains 14 residues. The CDR3 sequence: CASRREPSNQPQHF. CDR3 in DNA: TGTGCCAGCAGAAGGGAGCCCAGCAATCAGCCCCAGCATTTT.

The V and J genes are TRBV12-3 or TRBV12-4 and TRBJ2-5, with TRBD2 matching 10 bases. V was pared by 6 bases and J by 5 bases, with 6 bases of the junction left unmatched. The CDR3 totals 14 residues. The CDR3 DNA follows: TGTGCCAGCAGCCCCAGCGGGAGGGCGGAGACCCAGTACTTC. Residues: CASSPSGRAETQYF.

This clonotype was detected many times. CDR3 sequence reads: CASSLMTRHSYEQYF. In DNA form, the CDR3 reads TGTGCCAGCAGCTTAATGACAAGACACTCCTACGAGCAGTACTTC. The chain combines TRBV7-2 with TRBJ2-7; D call uncertain. Germline CDR1 reads SGHTA; CDR2 reads FQGNSA. There are 15 residues in the CDR3. Trimming removed 2 bases from V and 0 bases from J, with 11 bases in between.

Many counts were recorded for this clonotype. The chain couples TRBV18 to TRBJ1-1, with D unresolved. This CDR3 comprises 17 residues. Germline-derived CDR1 and CDR2 are KGHSH and LQKENI. V dropped 6 bases and J dropped 0 bases, with 20 bases sitting between them. CDR3 DNA: TGTGCCAGCTCCGACCTGTTGATCGGAGGTCTGAACACTGAAGCTTTCTTT. Translating gives CASSDLLIGGLNTEAFF.

This clonotype was picked up many times. This chain joins TRBV18 and TRBJ2-5, with a weak D call TRBD2 (5 bases). Germline V gene sequence: CDR1 KGHSH, CDR2 LQKENI. The CDR3 is made up of 14 amino acids. V was pared by 1 base and J by 5 bases, with 11 bases between. This CDR3 reads CASSPRVEVETQYF. The CDR3 DNA reads TGTGCCAGCTCACCACGGGTGGAGGTGGAGACCCAGTACTTC.

This clonotype was recorded at least ten times. J is TRBJ1-6 and V is TRBV6-1; D call uncertain. Per the germline V gene, CDR1 is MNHNS and CDR2 is SASEGT. Trimming pared 4 bases from V and 10 bases from J, leaving 11 bases between. CDR3 length equals 13 residues. The CDR3 region has the DNA TGTGCCAGCAGTGCCTCAAGTGGGTCACCCCTCCACTTT. Encoded protein: CASSASSGSPLHF.

This clonotype has ten or more counts. This chain connects TRBV20-1 to TRBJ2-7, with D hard to call. Trimming stripped 6 bases from V and 4 bases from J, with 13 bases between. The CDR3 consists of 12 residues. CDR1 and CDR2 (germline): DFQATT, SNEGSKA (reference sequence). The CDR3 region is CSARMDGYEQYF. CDR3 in DNA: TGCAGTGCCAGAATGGACGGATACGAGCAGTACTTC.

The chain uses TRBV28 and TRBJ1-1; the D is unclear. V was shortened by 4 bases and J by 8 bases, with 11 bases between the two germline ends. The V gene's germline CDR1 is MDHEN and CDR2 SYDVKM. The CDR3 is 12 residues long. The CDR3 is CASSSPAVEAFF. The CDR3 region has the DNA TGTGCCAGCAGTTCCCCAGCAGTAGAAGCTTTCTTT.

This clonotype has a count of ten or more. The chain links TRBV27 to TRBJ1-1; tentatively, D is TRBD1 (6 bases). Germline CDR1 reads MNHEY; CDR2 reads SMNVEV (reference sequence). This CDR3 spans 13 amino acids. Deletions cut 8 bases from V and 4 bases from J, with 14 bases between. CDR3 protein: CASDLTGSTEAFF. As DNA, the CDR3 is TGTGCCAGCGATCTTACAGGGAGCACTGAAGCTTTCTTT.